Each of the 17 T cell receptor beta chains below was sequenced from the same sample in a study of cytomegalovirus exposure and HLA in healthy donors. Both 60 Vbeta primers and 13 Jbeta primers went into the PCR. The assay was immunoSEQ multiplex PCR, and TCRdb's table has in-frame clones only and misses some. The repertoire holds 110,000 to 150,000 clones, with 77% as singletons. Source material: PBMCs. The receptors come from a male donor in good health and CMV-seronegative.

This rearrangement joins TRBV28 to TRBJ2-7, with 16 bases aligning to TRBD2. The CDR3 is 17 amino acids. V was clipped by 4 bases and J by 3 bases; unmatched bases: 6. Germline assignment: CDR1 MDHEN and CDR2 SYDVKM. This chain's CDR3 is CASSSGTSGRALYEQYF. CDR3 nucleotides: TGTGCCAGCAGTTCCGGGACTAGCGGGAGGGCCCTCTACGAGCAGTACTTC.

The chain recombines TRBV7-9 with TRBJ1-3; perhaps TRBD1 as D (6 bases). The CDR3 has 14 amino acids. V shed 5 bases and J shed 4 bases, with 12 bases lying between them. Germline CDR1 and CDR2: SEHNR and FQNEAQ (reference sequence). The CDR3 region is CASSPEGDGNTIYF. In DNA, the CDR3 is TGTGCCAGCAGCCCCGAGGGGGACGGAAACACCATATATTTT.

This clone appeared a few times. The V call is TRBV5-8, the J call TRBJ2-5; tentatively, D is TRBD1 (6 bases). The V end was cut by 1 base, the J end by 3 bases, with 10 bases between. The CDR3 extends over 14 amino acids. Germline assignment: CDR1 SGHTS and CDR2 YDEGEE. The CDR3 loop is CASSLLSGEETQYF. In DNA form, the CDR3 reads TGTGCCAGCAGCTTGTTGTCAGGGGAAGAGACCCAGTACTTC.

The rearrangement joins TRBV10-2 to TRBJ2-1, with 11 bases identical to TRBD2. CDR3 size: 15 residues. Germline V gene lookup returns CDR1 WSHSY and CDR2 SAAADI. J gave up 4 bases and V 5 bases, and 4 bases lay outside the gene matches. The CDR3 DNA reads TGCGCCAGCAGTCTGACTAGCGGGATATACAATGAGCAGTTCTTC. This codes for CASSLTSGIYNEQFF.

The CDR3 is CASSLAWRSYEQYF. As DNA, the CDR3 is TGTGCCAGCAGCTTAGCGTGGAGGTCCTACGAGCAGTACTTC. The V gene is TRBV7-2, the J gene TRBJ2-7, with a weak D call TRBD2 (5 bases). Trimming took off 0 bases at V and 1 base at J, with 7 bases between the two ends. The CDR3 runs 14 residues. The germline V gene encodes CDR1 SGHTA and CDR2 FQGNSA.

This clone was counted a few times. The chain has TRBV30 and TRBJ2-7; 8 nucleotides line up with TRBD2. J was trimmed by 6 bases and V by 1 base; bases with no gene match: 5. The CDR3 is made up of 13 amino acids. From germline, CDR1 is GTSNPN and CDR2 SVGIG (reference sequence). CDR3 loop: CAWSGLAQGEQYF. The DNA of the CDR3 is TGTGCCTGGAGTGGACTAGCGCAGGGCGAGCAGTACTTC.

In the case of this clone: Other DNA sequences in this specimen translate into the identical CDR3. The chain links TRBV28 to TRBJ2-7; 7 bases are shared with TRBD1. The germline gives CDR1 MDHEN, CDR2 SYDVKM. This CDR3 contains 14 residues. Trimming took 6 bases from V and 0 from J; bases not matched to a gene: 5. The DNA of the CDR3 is TGTGCCAGCAGGAGACAGGGTATCTCCTACGAGCAGTACTTC. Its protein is CASRRQGISYEQYF. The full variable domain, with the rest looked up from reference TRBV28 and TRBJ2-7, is DVKVTQSSRYLVKRTGEKVFLECVQDMDHENMFWYRQDPGLGLRLIYFSYDVKMKEKGDIPEGYSVSREKKERFSLILESASTNQTSMYLCASRRQGISYEQYFGPGTRLTVT.

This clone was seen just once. DNA for the CDR3: TGTGCCTGGAGTGAAGCCCAGGGCAATCAGCCCCAGCATTTT. Translating it yields CAWSEAQGNQPQHF. This chain connects TRBV30 to TRBJ1-5; D is unclear. The ends were cut back, 1 base at V and 2 bases at J, with 9 bases in the middle. The germline gives CDR1 GTSNPN, CDR2 SVGIG (reference sequence). The CDR3 runs 14 residues.

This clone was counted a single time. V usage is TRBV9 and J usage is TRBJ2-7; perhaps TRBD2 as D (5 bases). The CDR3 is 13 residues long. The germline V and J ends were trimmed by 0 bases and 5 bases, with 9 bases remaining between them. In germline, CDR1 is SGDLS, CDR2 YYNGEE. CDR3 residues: CASSVDPSNEQYF. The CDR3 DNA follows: TGTGCCAGCAGCGTAGACCCTAGCAACGAGCAGTACTTC.

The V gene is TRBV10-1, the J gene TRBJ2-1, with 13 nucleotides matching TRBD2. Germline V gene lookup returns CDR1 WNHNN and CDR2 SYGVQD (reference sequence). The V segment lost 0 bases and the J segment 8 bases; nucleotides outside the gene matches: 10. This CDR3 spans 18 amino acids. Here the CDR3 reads CASSESITTSGRVDEQFF. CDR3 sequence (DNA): TGCGCCAGCAGTGAGTCGATAACCACTAGCGGGAGGGTCGATGAGCAGTTCTTC.

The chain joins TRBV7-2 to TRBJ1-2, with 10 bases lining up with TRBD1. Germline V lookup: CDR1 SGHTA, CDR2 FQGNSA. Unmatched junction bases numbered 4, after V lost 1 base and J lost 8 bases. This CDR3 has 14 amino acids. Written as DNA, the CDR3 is TGTGCCAGCAGCTTAGGACAGGGGGCCGAGGGCTACACCTTC. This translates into CASSLGQGAEGYTF.

The CDR3 DNA reads as TGTGCCATCAGGAAGGGGGATGGTCCTGGTGAGCAGTTCTTC. It codes for CAIRKGDGPGEQFF. This chain links TRBV10-3 with TRBJ2-1; D may be TRBD1 (6 bases). This CDR3 contains 14 residues. The V gene lost 6 bases and the J gene lost 9 bases, with 18 bases spanning the gap. The germline CDR1 and CDR2 sequences are ENHRY and SYGVKD.

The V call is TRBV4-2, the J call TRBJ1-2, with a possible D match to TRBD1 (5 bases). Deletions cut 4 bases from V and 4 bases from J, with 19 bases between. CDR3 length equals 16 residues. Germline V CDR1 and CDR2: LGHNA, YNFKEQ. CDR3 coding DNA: TGTGCCAGCAGCCGCCGGGGGGAAGGGCTTGGCTATGGCTACACCTTC. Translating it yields CASSRRGEGLGYGYTF.

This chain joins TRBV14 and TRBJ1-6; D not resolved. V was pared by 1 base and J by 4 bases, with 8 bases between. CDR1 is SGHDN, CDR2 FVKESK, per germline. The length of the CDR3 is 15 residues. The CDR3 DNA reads TGTGCCAGCAGCCAAGTATCCGGGTATAATTCACCCCTCCACTTT. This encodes CASSQVSGYNSPLHF.

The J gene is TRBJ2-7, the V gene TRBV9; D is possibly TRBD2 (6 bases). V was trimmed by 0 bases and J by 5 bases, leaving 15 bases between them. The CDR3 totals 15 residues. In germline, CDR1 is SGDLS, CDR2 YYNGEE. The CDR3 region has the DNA TGTGCCAGCAGCGTAGGTATGGCACTAGCAAACGAGCAGTACTTC. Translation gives CASSVGMALANEQYF. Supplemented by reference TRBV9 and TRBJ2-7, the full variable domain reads DSGVTQTPKHLITATGQRVTLRCSPRSGDLSVYWYQQSLDQGLQFLIQYYNGEERAKGNILERFSAQQFPDLHSELNLSSLELGDSALYFCASSVGMALANEQYFGPGTRLTVT.

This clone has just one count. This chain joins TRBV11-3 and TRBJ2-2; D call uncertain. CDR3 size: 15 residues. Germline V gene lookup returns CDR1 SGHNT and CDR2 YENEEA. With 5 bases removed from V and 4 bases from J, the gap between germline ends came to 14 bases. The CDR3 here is CASSDSWVRTGELFF. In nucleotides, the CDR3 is TGTGCCAGCAGCGACTCGTGGGTACGCACCGGGGAGCTGTTTTTT.

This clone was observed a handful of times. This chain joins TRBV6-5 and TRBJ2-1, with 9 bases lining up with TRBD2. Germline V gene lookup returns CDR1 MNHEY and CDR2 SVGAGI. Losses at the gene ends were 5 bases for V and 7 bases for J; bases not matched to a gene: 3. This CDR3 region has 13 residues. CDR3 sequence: CASSETSGNEQFF. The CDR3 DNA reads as TGTGCCAGCAGTGAGACTAGCGGTAATGAGCAGTTCTTC.